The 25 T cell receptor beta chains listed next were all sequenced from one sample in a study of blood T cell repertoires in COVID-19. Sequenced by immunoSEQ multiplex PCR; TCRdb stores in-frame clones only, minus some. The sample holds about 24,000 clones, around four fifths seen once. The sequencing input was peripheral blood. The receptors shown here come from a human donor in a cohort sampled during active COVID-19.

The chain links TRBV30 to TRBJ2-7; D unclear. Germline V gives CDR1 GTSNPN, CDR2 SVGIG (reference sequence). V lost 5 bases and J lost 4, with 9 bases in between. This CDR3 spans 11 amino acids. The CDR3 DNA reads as TGTGCCTGGCGATACGGGTACGAGCAGTACTTC. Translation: CAWRYGYEQYF.

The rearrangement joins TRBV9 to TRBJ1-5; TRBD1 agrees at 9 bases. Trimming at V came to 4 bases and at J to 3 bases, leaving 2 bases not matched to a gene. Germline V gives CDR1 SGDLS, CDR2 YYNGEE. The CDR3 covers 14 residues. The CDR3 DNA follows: TGTGCCAGCAGCCGGGACAGGGACAATCAGCCCCAGCATTTT. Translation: CASSRDRDNQPQHF. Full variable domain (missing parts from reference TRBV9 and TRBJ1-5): DSGVTQTPKHLITATGQRVTLRCSPRSGDLSVYWYQQSLDQGLQFLIQYYNGEERAKGNILERFSAQQFPDLHSELNLSSLELGDSALYFCASSRDRDNQPQHFGDGTRLSIL.

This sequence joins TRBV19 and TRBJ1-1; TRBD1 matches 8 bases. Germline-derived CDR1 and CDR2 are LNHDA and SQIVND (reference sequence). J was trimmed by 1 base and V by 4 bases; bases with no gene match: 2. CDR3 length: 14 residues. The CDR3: CASSKDRENTEAFF. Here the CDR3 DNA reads TGTGCCAGTAGTAAGGACAGGGAGAACACTGAAGCTTTCTTT.

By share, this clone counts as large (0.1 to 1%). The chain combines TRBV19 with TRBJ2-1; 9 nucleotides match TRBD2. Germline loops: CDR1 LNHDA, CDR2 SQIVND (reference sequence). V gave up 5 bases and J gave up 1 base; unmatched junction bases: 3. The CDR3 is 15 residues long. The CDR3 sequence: CASSASGRSYNEQFF. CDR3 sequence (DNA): TGTGCCAGTAGTGCAAGCGGGAGGTCCTACAATGAGCAGTTCTTC.

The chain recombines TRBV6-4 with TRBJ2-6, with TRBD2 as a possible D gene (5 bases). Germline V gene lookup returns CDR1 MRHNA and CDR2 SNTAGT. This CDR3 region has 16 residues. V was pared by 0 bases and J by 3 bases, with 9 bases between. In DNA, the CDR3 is TGTGCCAGCAGTGACTCGTTGGGGAGTGGGGCCAACGTCCTGACTTTC. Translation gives CASSDSLGSGANVLTF.

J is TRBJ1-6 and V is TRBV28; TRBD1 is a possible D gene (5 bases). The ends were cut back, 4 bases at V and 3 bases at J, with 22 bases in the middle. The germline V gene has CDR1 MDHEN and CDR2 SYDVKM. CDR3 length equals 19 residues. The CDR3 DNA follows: TGTGCCAGCAGTTCAGCGATACCCAGGGACTTGTACTATAATTCACCCCTCCACTTT. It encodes CASSSAIPRDLYYNSPLHF. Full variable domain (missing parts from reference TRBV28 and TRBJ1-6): DVKVTQSSRYLVKRTGEKVFLECVQDMDHENMFWYRQDPGLGLRLIYFSYDVKMKEKGDIPEGYSVSREKKERFSLILESASTNQTSMYLCASSSAIPRDLYYNSPLHFGNGTRLTVT.

Here the CDR3 DNA reads TGTGCCAGCAGCGTAGGGCTGATACCTAGCACAGATACGCAGTATTTT. Translated, it gives CASSVGLIPSTDTQYF. The chain joins TRBV9 to TRBJ2-3; no definite D call. Trimming cost V 0 bases and J 0 bases, with 11 bases left between them. In germline, CDR1 is SGDLS, CDR2 YYNGEE. The CDR3 consists of 16 residues.

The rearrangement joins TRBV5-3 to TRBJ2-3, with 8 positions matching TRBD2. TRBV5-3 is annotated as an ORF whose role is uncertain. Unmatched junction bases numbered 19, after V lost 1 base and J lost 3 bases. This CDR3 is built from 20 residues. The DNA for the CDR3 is TGTGCCAGAAGCTTGCAGCGGGGGCGCCTTACCTCTCTAGGTACAGATACGCAGTATTTT. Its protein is CARSLQRGRLTSLGTDTQYF.

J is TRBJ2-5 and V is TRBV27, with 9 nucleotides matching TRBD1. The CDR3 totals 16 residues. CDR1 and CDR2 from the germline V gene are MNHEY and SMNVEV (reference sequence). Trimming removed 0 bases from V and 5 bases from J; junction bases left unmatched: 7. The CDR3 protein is CASSLSGGQGWETQYF. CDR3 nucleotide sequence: TGTGCCAGCAGTTTATCGGGGGGACAGGGATGGGAGACCCAGTACTTC.

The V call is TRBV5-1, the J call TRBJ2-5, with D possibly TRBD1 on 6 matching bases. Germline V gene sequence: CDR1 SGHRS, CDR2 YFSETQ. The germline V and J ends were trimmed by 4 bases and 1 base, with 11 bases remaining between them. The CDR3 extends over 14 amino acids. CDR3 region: CASSHGQSQETQYF. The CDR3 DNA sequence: TGCGCCAGCAGCCATGGACAGTCCCAAGAGACCCAGTACTTC.

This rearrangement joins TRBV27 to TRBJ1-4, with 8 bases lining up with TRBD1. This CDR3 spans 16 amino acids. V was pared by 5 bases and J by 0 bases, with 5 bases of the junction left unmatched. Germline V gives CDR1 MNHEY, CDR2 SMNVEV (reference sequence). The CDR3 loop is CASSAQQGATNEKLFF. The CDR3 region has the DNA TGTGCCAGCAGTGCCCAACAGGGGGCAACTAATGAAAAACTGTTTTTT.

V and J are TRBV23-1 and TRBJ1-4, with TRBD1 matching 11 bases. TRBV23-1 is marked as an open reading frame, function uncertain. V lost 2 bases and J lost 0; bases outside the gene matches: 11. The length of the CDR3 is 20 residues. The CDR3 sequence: CASSQGPGTGGATTNEKLFF. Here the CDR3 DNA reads TGCGCCAGCAGTCAAGGCCCCGGGACAGGGGGTGCTACAACTAATGAAAAACTGTTTTTT.

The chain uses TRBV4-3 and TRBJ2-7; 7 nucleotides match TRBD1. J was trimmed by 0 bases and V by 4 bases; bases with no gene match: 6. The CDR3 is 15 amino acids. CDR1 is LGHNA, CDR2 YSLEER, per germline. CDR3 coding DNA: TGCGCCAGCAGCCCGGGACAGTCGTTCTCCTACGAGCAGTACTTC. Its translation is CASSPGQSFSYEQYF.

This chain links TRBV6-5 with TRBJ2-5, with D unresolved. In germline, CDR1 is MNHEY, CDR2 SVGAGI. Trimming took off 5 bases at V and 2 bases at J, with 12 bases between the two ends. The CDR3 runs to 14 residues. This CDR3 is CASSLNHRQETQYF. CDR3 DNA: TGTGCCAGCAGTCTCAACCACCGGCAAGAGACCCAGTACTTC.

The CDR3 DNA is TGTGCCAGCAGGGGCAGGGGGAACATTCAGTACTTC. Residues: CASRGRGNIQYF. The chain uses TRBV12-3 or TRBV12-4 and TRBJ2-4; 7 nucleotides line up with TRBD1. The CDR3 consists of 12 residues. Unmatched junction bases numbered 3, after V lost 6 bases and J lost 7 bases.

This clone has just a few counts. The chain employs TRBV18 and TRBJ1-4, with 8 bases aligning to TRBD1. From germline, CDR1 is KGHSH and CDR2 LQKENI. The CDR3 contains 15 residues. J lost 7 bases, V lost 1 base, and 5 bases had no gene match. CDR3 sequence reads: CASSPRRTGFEKLFF. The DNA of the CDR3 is TGTGCCAGCTCACCACGTAGGACAGGGTTTGAAAAACTGTTTTTT.

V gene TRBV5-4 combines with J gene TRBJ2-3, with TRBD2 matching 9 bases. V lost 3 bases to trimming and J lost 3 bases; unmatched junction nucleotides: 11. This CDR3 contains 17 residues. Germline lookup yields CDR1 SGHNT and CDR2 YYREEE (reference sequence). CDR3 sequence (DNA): TGTGCCAGCAGCTCCTTTGCGGGGGGGGTTGTTACAGATACGCAGTATTTT. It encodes CASSSFAGGVVTDTQYF. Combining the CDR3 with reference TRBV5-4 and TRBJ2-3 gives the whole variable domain ETGVTQSPTHLIKTRGQQVTLRCSSQSGHNTVSWYQQALGQGPQFIFQYYREEENGRGNFPPRFSGLQFPNYSSELNVNALELDDSALYLCASSSFAGGVVTDTQYFGPGTRLTVL.

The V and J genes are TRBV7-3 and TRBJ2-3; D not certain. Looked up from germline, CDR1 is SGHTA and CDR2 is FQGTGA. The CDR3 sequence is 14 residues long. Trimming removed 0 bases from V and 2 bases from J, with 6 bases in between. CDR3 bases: TGTGCCAGCAGCTTAACCGCTAACACAGATACGCAGTATTTT. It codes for CASSLTANTDTQYF. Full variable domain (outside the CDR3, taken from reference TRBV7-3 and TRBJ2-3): GAGVSQTPSNKVTEKGKYVELRCDPISGHTALYWYRQSLGQGPEFLIYFQGTGAADDSGLPNDRFFAVRPEGSVSTLKIQRTERGDSAVYLCASSLTANTDTQYFGPGTRLTVL.

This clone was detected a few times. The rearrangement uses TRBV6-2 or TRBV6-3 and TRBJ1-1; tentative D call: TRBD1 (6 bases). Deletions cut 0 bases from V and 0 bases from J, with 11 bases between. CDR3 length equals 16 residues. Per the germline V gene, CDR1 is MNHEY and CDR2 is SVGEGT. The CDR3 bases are TGTGCCAGCAGTTACTCAAAGGGGGGGTTGAACACTGAAGCTTTCTTT. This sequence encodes CASSYSKGGLNTEAFF.

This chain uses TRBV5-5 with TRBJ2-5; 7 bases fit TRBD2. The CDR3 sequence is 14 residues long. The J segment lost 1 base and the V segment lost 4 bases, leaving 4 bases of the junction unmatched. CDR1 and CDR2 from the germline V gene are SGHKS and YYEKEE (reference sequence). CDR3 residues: CASSGGGVQETQYF. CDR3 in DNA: TGTGCCAGCAGCGGTGGGGGGGTCCAAGAGACCCAGTACTTC.

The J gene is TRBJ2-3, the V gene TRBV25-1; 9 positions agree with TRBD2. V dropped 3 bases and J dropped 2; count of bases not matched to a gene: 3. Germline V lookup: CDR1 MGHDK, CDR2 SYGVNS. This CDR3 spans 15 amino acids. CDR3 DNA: TGTGCCAGCAGTGACAGCGGGGGGATCACAGATACGCAGTATTTT. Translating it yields CASSDSGGITDTQYF.

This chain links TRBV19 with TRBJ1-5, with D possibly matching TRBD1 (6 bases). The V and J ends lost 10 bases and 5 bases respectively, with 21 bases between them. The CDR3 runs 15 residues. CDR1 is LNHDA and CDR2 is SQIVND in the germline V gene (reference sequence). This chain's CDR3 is CATEGTTGNHQPQHF. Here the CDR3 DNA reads TGTGCCACCGAGGGAACGACAGGAAATCATCAGCCCCAGCATTTT.

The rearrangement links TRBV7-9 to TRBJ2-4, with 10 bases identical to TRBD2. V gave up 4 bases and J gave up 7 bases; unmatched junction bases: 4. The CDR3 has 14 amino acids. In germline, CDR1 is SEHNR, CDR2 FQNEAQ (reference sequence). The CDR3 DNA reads TGTGCCAGCAGCTCCGGACTAGCGGTTAACATTCAGTACTTC. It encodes CASSSGLAVNIQYF.

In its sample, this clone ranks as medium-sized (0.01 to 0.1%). The CDR3 loop reads CASSLLTPGLAGLTGELFF. In nucleotides, the CDR3 is TGTGCCAGCAGCCTATTGACCCCCGGACTAGCGGGGCTTACCGGGGAGCTGTTTTTT. The V and J genes are TRBV7-3 and TRBJ2-2, with TRBD2 identical over 12 bases. Germline CDR1 reads SGHTA; CDR2 reads FQGTGA. The trim removed 5 bases at V and 5 bases at J, leaving 15 bases unmatched. The CDR3 contains 19 residues.

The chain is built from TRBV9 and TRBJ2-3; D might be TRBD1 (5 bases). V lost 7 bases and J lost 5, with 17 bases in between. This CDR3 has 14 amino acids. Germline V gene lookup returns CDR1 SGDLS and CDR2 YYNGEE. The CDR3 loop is CASARGQAGDTQYF. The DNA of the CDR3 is TGTGCCAGCGCTAGGGGCCAAGCCGGAGATACGCAGTATTTT.